This TCR beta chain originates from a study of blood T cell repertoires in COVID-19. This CDR3 has 16 residues. Trimming took 4 bases from V and 1 from J; bases not matched to a gene: 9. From germline, CDR1 is SGHRS and CDR2 YFSETQ. The repertoire was sequenced with immunoSEQ multiplex PCR; TCRdb's copy has only in-frame clones and lacks some. The data contain about 250,000 clones, nearly 85% of them singletons. This chain connects TRBV5-1 to TRBJ1-1, with 8 bases lining up with TRBD1. This clonotype originated in a human donor in a cohort sampled during active COVID-19. Sequenced input: peripheral blood. CDR3 in DNA: TGCGCCAGCAGCACGGGGGACAGGCTATCGAACACTGAAGCTTTCTTT. As protein: CASSTGDRLSNTEAFF.